This T cell receptor beta chain was sequenced for a study of T cell repertoires in cytomegalovirus infection. This clonotype was detected many times. Its matching antigen is unknown. V shed 5 bases and J shed 3 bases, with 14 bases lying between them. Per germline, CDR1 SGHTA and CDR2 FQGNSA. The CDR3 is 15 residues long. TCRdb reprocessed the reads via MiXCR and lists one record per CDR3 protein. The table includes under 90,000 distinct CDR3 sequences, about 22% detected once. Overall study results and limits: Clonotypes of TCR beta that were HLA-C-restricted and CMV-specific dominated the ex vivo response. Individuals carrying CMV plus the relevant HLA were identified by cumulative frequency of public TCR beta families.

This sequence was found in a human donor in good health (CMV status not recorded). Some clones in this sample may be carry-over from other donors' samples. The chain carries TRBV7-2 and TRBJ2-1; no firm D call. The material sequenced was PBMCs, sequenced either directly or after in vitro stimulation (not recorded which). DNA for the CDR3: TGTGCCAGCAGCCCCCAACGCCAGAGCTACAATGAGCAGTTCTTC. Residues: CASSPQRQSYNEQFF.